This paragraph covers one TCR beta chain sequence. This clonotype was found a few times. Its antigen is unknown. Base qualities were left out, and no much larger clone turns up one base away. These data originate in a study of T cells after yellow fever vaccination (dated by TCRdb to between 2018 and 2021). Describing the broader study: The SMART-Seq v4 Ultra Low Input RNA kit was used to prepare libraries from fractions with low cell numbers. Blood was drawn at multiple timepoints before and after primary and secondary immunization, with bulk PBMC replicates and cell subsets isolated. To track T-cell clones before and after primary and booster YFV17D yellow fever vaccination, bulk TCR alpha and beta repertoires were sequenced longitudinally. The cohort comprised two healthy male donors, one aged 18 to 29 and one aged 30 to 40 years.

TCR cDNA was synthesized by 5'RACE template switching, through which a universal primer site and unique molecular identifiers were introduced. cDNA synthesis was primed from both the TCR alpha and TCR beta constant segments. Two PCR steps were used to amplify libraries, with sample barcodes and sequencing adapters being added in the second step. Sequencing of libraries was performed on Illumina HiSeq 2500 (2x100 bp) or NovaSeq (2x150 bp). The authors processed their data as follows. Reads were demultiplexed and collapsed into UMI consensus sequences with MIGEC, and V(D)J alignment was performed with MiXCR. Vaccine-responding clonotypes were identified with edgeR using replicate PBMC samples, with FDR below 0.01 and a log2 fold change above 5 up to day 15 being required. Each bulk clonotype received a CD4 or CD8 identity based on whether the sequenced CD4 or CD8 repertoire contained that clonotype at higher abundance. TCRdb redid the processing of the public reads, applying fastp at Q25 and MiXCR, and retained in-frame beta chains. One record per CDR3 amino acid sequence lists the most common genes and DNA. The V and J calls were not made by the authors but by TCRdb's processing. The table for this sample lists fewer than 650,000 distinct CDR3 sequences; 20% to 25% of them were counted only once. The ten largest make up around 16% of the sample.

The sample's treatment or condition, from its label and the paper: live attenuated yellow fever vaccine strain. At every blood-draw timepoint, two biological replicates of bulk PBMCs were collected. A standard Ficoll-Paque protocol was used to isolate PBMCs from peripheral blood. TriZol was used to extract RNA from bulk PBMCs, CD4 and CD8 fractions, and dextramer-positive and dextramer-negative fractions. Compared with germline, V lacks 0 bases and J lacks 3 bases; bases without a gene match: 9. CDR3 length: 17 amino acids, cysteine to phenylalanine. Left in the record is the CDR3 DNA by itself, 51 bases read in frame from the first base. What the work shows at the level of the full study, not this receptor alone: The study included only a couple of donors, which limits how far the findings can be generalized. Compared with the primary T-cell response, the secondary T-cell response was weaker but faster, peaking on day 5 rather than day 15. A small share of clonotypes was detected in both CD4 and CD8 compartments, with the overlap likely arising from convergent recombination. After the booster, most of the clones that had expanded following primary vaccination were detected again (approximately 96% of CD4 and around 87% of CD8), which suggests that memory was broadly maintained. Computational filtering was required because FACS-sorted repertoires could contain abundant contaminating clonotypes from the bulk population.

The input for sequencing was PBMCs, taken approximately 22 days after the first yellow fever vaccination. The chain is assembled from TRBV12-3 or TRBV12-4 and TRBJ2-3; TRBD1 agrees with 7 junctional bases. The sequence was obtained from a man aged 18 to 35 who received the YFV17D yellow fever vaccine. DNA sequence: TGTGCCAGCAGTTTAGCGGCCAGGGGGTTTGTGACAGATACGCAGTATTTT. The resulting protein is CASSLAARGFVTDTQYF.